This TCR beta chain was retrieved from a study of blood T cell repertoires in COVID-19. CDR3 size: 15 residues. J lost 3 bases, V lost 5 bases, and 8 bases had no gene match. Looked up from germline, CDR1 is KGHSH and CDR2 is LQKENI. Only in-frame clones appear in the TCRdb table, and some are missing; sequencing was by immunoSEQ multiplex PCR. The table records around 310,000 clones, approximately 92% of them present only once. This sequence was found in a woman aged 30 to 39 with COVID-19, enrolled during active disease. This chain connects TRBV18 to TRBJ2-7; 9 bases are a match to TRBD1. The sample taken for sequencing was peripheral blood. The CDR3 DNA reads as TGTGCCAGCTCAGACACGGGACAGGGAGTCTACGAGCAGTACTTC. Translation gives CASSDTGQGVYEQYF.